The 27 T cell receptor beta chains below were found in one sample sequenced in a study of CD8 T cells in Susac syndrome (dated by TCRdb to between 2017 and 2020). Library method: the immunoSEQ multiplex PCR assay. RNA was extracted with the RNeasy kit and roughly 0.5 to 1 ug was reverse transcribed using random hexamers. Clones were called with MiXCR by TCRdb after fastp trimmed the public reads at Q25, and only in-frame beta chains were retained. All rows with the same CDR3 protein become a single entry with the most common DNA and genes. The sample table lists 80,000 or so distinct CDR3 sequences, approximately 94% of them with a count of one. The top ten hold about 0.48% of the sample. What was sequenced was CD8+ T cells from PBMCs. The source is a human donor with Susac syndrome.

This clonotype was seen only once. The chain has TRBV14 and TRBJ1-5, with D perhaps TRBD1 (6 bases). V was pared by 3 bases and J by 3 bases, with 18 bases between. The CDR3 has 17 residues. CDR1 is SGHDN, CDR2 FVKESK, per germline. The CDR3 coding sequence is TGTGCCAGCAGCCAGGACGCTGCCAGGGGATACAATCAGCCCCAGCATTTT. This sequence encodes CASSQDAARGYNQPQHF.

The chain employs TRBV24-1 and TRBJ2-3; tentatively, D is TRBD1 (5 bases). Germline CDR1 is KGHDR and CDR2 is SFDVKD. Trimming cost V 1 base and J 2 bases, with 21 bases left between them. The CDR3 contains 19 residues. The CDR3, as DNA: TGTGCCACCAGTGATTTCAGGGTTTCCTCCACAGATCCCACAGATACGCAGTATTTT. Protein sequence: CATSDFRVSSTDPTDTQYF.

This sequence joins TRBV30 and TRBJ1-1; a possible D gene is TRBD1 (5 bases). Germline lookup yields CDR1 GTSNPN and CDR2 SVGIG (reference sequence). The CDR3 has 13 amino acids. V dropped 4 bases and J dropped 1 base, with 10 bases sitting between them. CDR3 bases: TGTGCCTGGACGAGAACAGGGAACACTGAAGCTTTCTTT. Its translation: CAWTRTGNTEAFF. The full variable domain, in which reference TRBV30 and TRBJ1-1 provide the parts outside the CDR3, is SQTIHQWPATLVQPVGSPLSLECTVEGTSNPNLYWYRQAAGRGLQLLFYSVGIGQISSEVPQNLSASRPQDRQFILSSKKLLLSDSGFYLCAWTRTGNTEAFFGQGTRLTVV.

The CDR3 nucleotides are TGTGCCAGCAGTTCAGACAGGGTTGGCTACACCTTC. Its protein is CASSSDRVGYTF. The rearrangement links TRBV6-5 to TRBJ1-2; 7 bases map to TRBD1. Losses at the gene ends were 4 bases for V and 7 bases for J; bases not matched to a gene: 3. CDR3 size: 12 residues. Germline V lookup: CDR1 MNHEY, CDR2 SVGAGI.

CDR3 in DNA: TGTGCCAGCAGCGCTACCCCAAAAACCTACGAGCAGTACTTC. Translating it yields CASSATPKTYEQYF. The chain joins TRBV7-9 to TRBJ2-7; D is unresolved. CDR3 size: 14 residues. Looked up from germline, CDR1 is SEHNR and CDR2 is FQNEAQ (reference sequence). V was clipped by 5 bases and J by 2 bases, with 13 bases between them.

The chain employs TRBV20-1 and TRBJ2-1, with D possibly matching TRBD1 (6 bases). V gave up 6 bases and J gave up 0 bases, with 15 bases separating them. Germline values: CDR1 DFQATT, CDR2 SNEGSKA (reference sequence). This CDR3 spans 15 amino acids. CDR3 sequence (DNA): TGCAGTGCCGTTCCAGGGGAGAGCTCCTACAATGAGCAGTTCTTC. This translates into CSAVPGESSYNEQFF.

The rearrangement uses TRBV3-1 and TRBJ1-3; D is unclear. In germline, CDR1 is LGHDT, CDR2 YNNKEL (reference sequence). This CDR3 contains 15 residues. Trimming took off 1 base at V and 6 bases at J, with 13 bases between the two ends. This CDR3 reads CASSQGPVDENTIYF. Written as DNA, the CDR3 is TGTGCCAGCAGCCAAGGCCCGGTGGACGAAAACACCATATATTTT.

The chain is built from TRBV12-3 or TRBV12-4 and TRBJ1-1, with 11 bases matching TRBD1. V dropped 6 bases and J dropped 4; count of bases not matched to a gene: 1. CDR3 length: 13 residues. CDR3 coding DNA: TGTGCCAGCAGAGGGACAGGGGGCACTGAAGCTTTCTTT. Its protein is CASRGTGGTEAFF.

This chain connects TRBV20-1 to TRBJ2-4; D perhaps matches TRBD1 (6 bases). The CDR3 spans 15 residues. Germline V CDR1 and CDR2: DFQATT, SNEGSKA (reference sequence). The ends were cut back, 5 bases at V and 0 bases at J, with 14 bases in the middle. The CDR3 here is CSAPRTDLAKNIQYF. CDR3 coding DNA: TGCAGTGCTCCGCGGACAGATTTAGCCAAAAACATTCAGTACTTC.

The chain uses TRBV29-1 and TRBJ2-7; D gene ambiguous. Germline V gene data show CDR1 as SQVTM and CDR2 as ANQGSEA. The CDR3 is 13 amino acids. The ends were cut back, 1 base at V and 7 bases at J, with 14 bases in the middle. The CDR3 sequence: CSVEVGTPKEQYF. CDR3 DNA: TGCAGCGTTGAAGTCGGAACCCCCAAAGAGCAGTACTTC.

This chain links TRBV7-9 with TRBJ2-7, with D hard to call. Between the trimmed V and J ends, which lost 10 bases and 6 bases, there was a span of 22 bases. Germline values: CDR1 SEHNR, CDR2 FQNEAQ (reference sequence). The CDR3 extends over 14 amino acids. CDR3 sequence (DNA): TGTGCCACCGATTCCGCCGCACCACCCGGCGAGCAGTACTTC. Translated, it gives CATDSAAPPGEQYF.

The V gene is TRBV20-1, the J gene TRBJ2-7; D ambiguous. From germline, CDR1 is DFQATT and CDR2 SNEGSKA (reference sequence). Deletions cut 3 bases from V and 2 bases from J, with 14 bases between. The CDR3 spans 14 residues. The CDR3 DNA reads TGCAGTGCTAGGGAATGGGCTCCCCCCTACGAGCAGTACTTC. Translation: CSAREWAPPYEQYF.

The J gene is TRBJ2-7, the V gene TRBV7-2, with D hard to call. V dropped 5 bases and J dropped 3 bases, with 20 bases sitting between them. The length of the CDR3 is 16 residues. In germline, CDR1 is SGHTA, CDR2 FQGNSA. The CDR3 nucleotides read TGTGCCAGCAGCCTATACCGGACGTCGGTTATCTACGAGCAGTACTTC. Translation gives CASSLYRTSVIYEQYF.

The chain uses TRBV15 and TRBJ2-7, with D possibly called TRBD1 or TRBD2 (5 bases each). The ends were cut back, 0 bases at V and 5 bases at J, with 11 bases in the middle. CDR1 and CDR2 from the germline V gene are LNHNV and YYDKDF (reference sequence). This CDR3 is built from 14 residues. The CDR3 loop reads CATSRDSGRDEQYF. The CDR3, as DNA: TGTGCCACCAGCAGAGATTCAGGGCGGGACGAGCAGTACTTC.

This chain connects TRBV20-1 to TRBJ2-5; D is possibly TRBD2 (7 bases). CDR3 length: 17 amino acids. Trimming stripped 0 bases from V and 2 bases from J, with 19 bases between. Germline V lookup: CDR1 DFQATT, CDR2 SNEGSKA (reference sequence). The CDR3 loop is CSAREGGAHRFQETQYF. CDR3 in DNA: TGCAGTGCTAGAGAAGGGGGGGCCCACAGATTTCAAGAGACCCAGTACTTC.

This clonotype was detected only a few times. The chain is built from TRBV20-1 and TRBJ2-7, with D possibly matching TRBD1 (5 bases). In germline, CDR1 is DFQATT, CDR2 SNEGSKA (reference sequence). V lost 0 bases to trimming and J lost 1 base, with 7 bases between them. The CDR3 consists of 13 residues. The CDR3 DNA reads TGCAGTGCTAGAGAGCAGGGTTCCTACGAGCAGTACTTC. Translated, it gives CSAREQGSYEQYF.

This clonotype turned up a few times. The chain couples TRBV29-1 to TRBJ2-7; TRBD2 might be the D (6 bases). V lost 4 bases to trimming and J lost 0 bases, with 10 bases between them. Germline values: CDR1 SQVTM, CDR2 ANQGSEA. The CDR3 consists of 13 residues. CDR3 sequence: CSVARGASYEQYF. The CDR3 region has the DNA TGCAGCGTTGCCCGCGGGGCCTCCTACGAGCAGTACTTC.

V usage is TRBV27 and J usage is TRBJ2-3; no firm D call. The ends were cut back, 4 bases at V and 6 bases at J, with 11 bases in the middle. In germline, CDR1 is MNHEY, CDR2 SMNVEV (reference sequence). The CDR3 is 13 amino acids. As DNA, the CDR3 is TGTGCCAGCAGTTGGGGAACCTGGGATACGCAGTATTTT. It encodes CASSWGTWDTQYF.

J is TRBJ1-2 and V is TRBV2; 7 nucleotides agree with TRBD1. The trim removed 6 bases at V and 2 bases at J, leaving 6 bases unmatched. The CDR3 runs to 14 residues. CDR1 and CDR2 (germline): SNHLY, FYNNEI. CDR3 DNA: TGTGCCAGCAGAGGAGGGGGCTTAAACTATGGCTACACCTTC. It codes for CASRGGGLNYGYTF. Combining the CDR3 with reference TRBV2 and TRBJ1-2 gives the whole variable domain EPEVTQTPSHQVTQMGQEVILRCVPISNHLYFYWYRQILGQKVEFLVSFYNNEISEKSEIFDDQFSVERPDGSNFTLKIRSTKLEDSAMYFCASRGGGLNYGYTFGSGTRLTVV.

This sequence joins TRBV11-2 and TRBJ2-5; 9 bases fit TRBD2. This CDR3 spans 16 amino acids. V dropped 2 bases and J dropped 3; count of bases not matched to a gene: 7. Looked up from germline, CDR1 is SGHAT and CDR2 is FQNNGV. In DNA, the CDR3 is TGTGCCAGCAGCTTAAGGCTAGCGGGGCCCAAAGAGACCCAGTACTTC. Translating gives CASSLRLAGPKETQYF.

This chain joins TRBV9 and TRBJ1-1, with 12 nucleotides matching TRBD1. Germline trimming cut 7 bases from V and 10 bases from J; bases unmatched to any gene: 8. The CDR3 totals 13 residues. The germline CDR1 and CDR2 sequences are SGDLS and YYNGEE. Here the CDR3 reads CASSLGTGGTAFF. Written as DNA, the CDR3 is TGTGCCAGCTCCCTAGGGACAGGGGGCACAGCTTTCTTT.

V usage is TRBV24-1 and J usage is TRBJ1-2, with D possibly being TRBD1 (5 bases). In germline, CDR1 is KGHDR, CDR2 SFDVKD. CDR3 length: 12 residues. The V end lost 7 bases, the J end lost 6 bases, and 11 bases lay between the germline ends. CDR3 in DNA: TGTGCCACCAGGGATGGGGCAGATGGCTACACCTTC. Its translation is CATRDGADGYTF.

This clonotype was detected only once. The rearrangement uses TRBV19 and TRBJ2-7, with 8 bases matching TRBD2. CDR3 length equals 16 residues. Germline CDR1 reads LNHDA; CDR2 reads SQIVND (reference sequence). The V and J ends lost 3 bases and 0 bases, in that order; junction bases with no gene match: 7. The CDR3 nucleotides are TGTGCCAGTAGTATCGTGAGTAGCGGGGTCTCCTACGAGCAGTACTTC. It codes for CASSIVSSGVSYEQYF. The full variable domain, in which reference TRBV19 and TRBJ2-7 provide the parts outside the CDR3, is DGGITQSPKYLFRKEGQNVTLSCEQNLNHDAMYWYRQDPGQGLRLIYYSQIVNDFQKGDIAEGYSVSREKKESFPLTVTSAQKNPTAFYLCASSIVSSGVSYEQYFGPGTRLTVT.

This sequence joins TRBV7-2 and TRBJ2-7; 9 nucleotides agree with TRBD1. The germline V gene encodes CDR1 SGHTA and CDR2 FQGNSA. Trimming removed 3 bases from V and 7 bases from J; junction bases left unmatched: 22. The CDR3 covers 19 residues. The CDR3 spells CASSLAGTGIAWGAGEQYF. As DNA, the CDR3 is TGTGCCAGCAGCTTGGCCGGGACAGGGATTGCATGGGGGGCTGGAGAGCAGTACTTC.

The CDR3: CASGRQGPGANVLTF. For the CDR3, the DNA is TGTGCCAGCGGTAGACAGGGTCCAGGGGCCAACGTCCTGACTTTC. This rearrangement joins TRBV12-3 or TRBV12-4 to TRBJ2-6; 7 bases are a match to TRBD1. This CDR3 region has 15 residues. V lost 8 bases to trimming and J lost 4 bases; unmatched junction nucleotides: 8.

This chain connects TRBV29-1 to TRBJ1-2; TRBD1 is a possible D gene (5 bases). This CDR3 contains 16 residues. Trimming stripped 0 bases from V and 4 bases from J, with 18 bases between. The germline V gene encodes CDR1 SQVTM and CDR2 ANQGSEA. This CDR3 reads CSVEDRSTAYGYGYTF. For the CDR3, the DNA is TGCAGCGTTGAAGACCGCTCGACAGCCTACGGCTATGGCTACACCTTC.

The CDR3 reads CASSTKTGAYGYTF. CDR3 DNA: TGTGCCAGCAGTACCAAAACAGGCGCCTATGGCTACACCTTC. The chain couples TRBV27 to TRBJ1-2, with D possibly TRBD1 on 5 matching bases. The V end was cut by 5 bases, the J end by 4 bases, with 14 bases between. This CDR3 has 14 amino acids. Germline V CDR1 and CDR2: MNHEY, SMNVEV (reference sequence).